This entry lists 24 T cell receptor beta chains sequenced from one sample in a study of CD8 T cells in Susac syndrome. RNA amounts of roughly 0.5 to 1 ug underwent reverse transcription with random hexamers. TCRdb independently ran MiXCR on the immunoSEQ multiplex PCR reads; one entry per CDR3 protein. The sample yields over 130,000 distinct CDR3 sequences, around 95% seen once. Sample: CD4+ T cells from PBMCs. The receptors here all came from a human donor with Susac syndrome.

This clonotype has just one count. In nucleotides, the CDR3 is TGTGCCAGCAGCAGAGAGGTCACCGGGGAGCTGTTTTTT. This sequence encodes CASSREVTGELFF. This chain joins TRBV5-6 and TRBJ2-2, with D unresolved. The length of the CDR3 is 13 residues. Trimming pared 4 bases from V and 4 bases from J, leaving 8 bases between. Germline V gene lookup returns CDR1 SGHDT and CDR2 YYEEEE.

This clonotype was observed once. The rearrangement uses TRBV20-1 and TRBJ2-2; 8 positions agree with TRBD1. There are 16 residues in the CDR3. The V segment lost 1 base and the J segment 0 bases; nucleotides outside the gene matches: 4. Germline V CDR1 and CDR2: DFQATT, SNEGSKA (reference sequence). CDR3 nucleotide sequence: TGCAGTGCTAGAGCGAGACAGGGGACGAACACCGGGGAGCTGTTTTTT. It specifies CSARARQGTNTGELFF.

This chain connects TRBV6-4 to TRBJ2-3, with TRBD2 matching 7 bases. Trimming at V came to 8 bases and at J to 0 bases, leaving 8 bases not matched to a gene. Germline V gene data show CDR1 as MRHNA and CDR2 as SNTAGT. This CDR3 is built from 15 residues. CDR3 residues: CASSSGEGSTDTQYF. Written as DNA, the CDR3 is TGTGCCAGCTCAAGCGGGGAGGGGAGCACAGATACGCAGTATTTT.

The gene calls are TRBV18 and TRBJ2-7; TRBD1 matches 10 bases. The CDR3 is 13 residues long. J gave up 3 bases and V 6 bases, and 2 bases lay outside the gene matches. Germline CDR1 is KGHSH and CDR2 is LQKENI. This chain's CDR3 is CASSGTGDYEQYF. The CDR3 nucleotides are TGTGCCAGCTCGGGGACAGGGGACTACGAGCAGTACTTC.

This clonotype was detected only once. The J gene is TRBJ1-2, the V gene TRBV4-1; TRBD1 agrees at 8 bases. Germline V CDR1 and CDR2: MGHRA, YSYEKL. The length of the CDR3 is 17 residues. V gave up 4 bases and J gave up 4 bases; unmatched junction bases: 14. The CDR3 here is CASSPRDRTGKGYGYTF. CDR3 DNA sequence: TGCGCCAGCAGCCCCCGGGACAGGACAGGGAAAGGCTATGGCTACACCTTC.

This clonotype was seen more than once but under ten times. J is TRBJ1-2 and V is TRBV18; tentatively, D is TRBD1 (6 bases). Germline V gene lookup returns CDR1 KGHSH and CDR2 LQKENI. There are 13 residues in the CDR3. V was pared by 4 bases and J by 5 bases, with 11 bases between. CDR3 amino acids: CASSLSGDYGYTF. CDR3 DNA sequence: TGTGCCAGCTCACTTTCAGGGGATTATGGCTACACCTTC.

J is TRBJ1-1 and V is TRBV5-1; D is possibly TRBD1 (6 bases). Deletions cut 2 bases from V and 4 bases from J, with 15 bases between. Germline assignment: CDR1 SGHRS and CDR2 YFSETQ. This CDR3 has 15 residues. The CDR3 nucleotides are TGCGCCAGCAGCTTAACAGGGAGTCCGTTCACTGAAGCTTTCTTT. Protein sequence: CASSLTGSPFTEAFF. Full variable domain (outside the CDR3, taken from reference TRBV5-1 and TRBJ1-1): KAGVTQTPRYLIKTRGQQVTLSCSPISGHRSVSWYQQTPGQGLQFLFEYFSETQRNKGNFPGRFSGRQFSNSRSEMNVSTLELGDSALYLCASSLTGSPFTEAFFGQGTRLTVV.

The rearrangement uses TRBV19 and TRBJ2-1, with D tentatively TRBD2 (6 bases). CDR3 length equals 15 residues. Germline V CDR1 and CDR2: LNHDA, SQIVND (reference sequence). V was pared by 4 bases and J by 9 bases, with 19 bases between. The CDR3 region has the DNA TGTGCCAGTAGTACCGGGGGATCGGTAAAGAGTGAGCAGTTCTTC. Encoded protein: CASSTGGSVKSEQFF.

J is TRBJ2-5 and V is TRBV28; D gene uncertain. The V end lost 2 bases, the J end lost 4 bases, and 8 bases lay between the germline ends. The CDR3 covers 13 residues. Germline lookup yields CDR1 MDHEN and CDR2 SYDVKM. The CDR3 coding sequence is TGTGCCAGCAGTTTACGGATCGTAGAGACCCAGTACTTC. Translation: CASSLRIVETQYF.

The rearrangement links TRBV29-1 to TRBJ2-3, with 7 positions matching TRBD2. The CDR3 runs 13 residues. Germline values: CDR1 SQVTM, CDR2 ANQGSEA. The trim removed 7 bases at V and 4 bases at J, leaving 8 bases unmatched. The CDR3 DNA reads TGCAGCGCTGGACGGGGGAGGGCAGATACGCAGTATTTT. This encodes CSAGRGRADTQYF.

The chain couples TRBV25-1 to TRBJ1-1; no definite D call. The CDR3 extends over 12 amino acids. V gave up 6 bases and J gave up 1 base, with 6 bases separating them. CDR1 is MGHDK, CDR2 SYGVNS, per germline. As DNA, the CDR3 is TGTGCCAGCAGGAGACAGAACACTGAAGCTTTCTTT. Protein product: CASRRQNTEAFF.

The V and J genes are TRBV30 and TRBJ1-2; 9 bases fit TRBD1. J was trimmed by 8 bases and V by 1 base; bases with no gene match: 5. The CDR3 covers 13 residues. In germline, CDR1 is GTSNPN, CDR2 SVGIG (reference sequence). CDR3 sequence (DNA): TGTGCCTGGAGTGGTAGACAGGGGGACGGCTACACCTTC. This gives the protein CAWSGRQGDGYTF.

CDR3 nucleotide sequence: TGTGCCAGCAGCCGGACCGACGGGACGGCGATCTATGGCTACACCTTC. This translates into CASSRTDGTAIYGYTF. The gene calls are TRBV7-2 and TRBJ1-2; TRBD1 is a possible D gene (5 bases). V dropped 5 bases and J dropped 4 bases, with 20 bases sitting between them. The CDR3 is 16 amino acids. Germline V CDR1 and CDR2: SGHTA, FQGNSA.

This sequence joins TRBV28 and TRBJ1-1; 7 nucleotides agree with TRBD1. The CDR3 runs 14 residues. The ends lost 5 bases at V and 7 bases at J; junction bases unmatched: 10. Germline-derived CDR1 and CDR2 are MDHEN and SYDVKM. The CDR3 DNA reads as TGTGCCAGCAGTAGACGACAGGGCCCCCTTGAAGCTTTCTTT. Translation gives CASSRRQGPLEAFF.

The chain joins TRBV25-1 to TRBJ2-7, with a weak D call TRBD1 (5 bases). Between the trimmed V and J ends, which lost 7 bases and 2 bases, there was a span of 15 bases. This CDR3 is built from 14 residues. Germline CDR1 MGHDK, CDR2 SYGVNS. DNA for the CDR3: TGTGCCAGCAAAGGGGTGTCCCTTACCTACGAGCAGTACTTC. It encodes CASKGVSLTYEQYF.

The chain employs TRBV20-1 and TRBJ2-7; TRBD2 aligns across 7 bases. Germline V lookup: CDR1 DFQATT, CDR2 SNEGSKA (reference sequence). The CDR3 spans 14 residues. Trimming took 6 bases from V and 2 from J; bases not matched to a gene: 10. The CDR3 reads CSAAGERATYEQYF. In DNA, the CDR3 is TGCAGTGCCGCGGGGGAGCGGGCAACCTACGAGCAGTACTTC.

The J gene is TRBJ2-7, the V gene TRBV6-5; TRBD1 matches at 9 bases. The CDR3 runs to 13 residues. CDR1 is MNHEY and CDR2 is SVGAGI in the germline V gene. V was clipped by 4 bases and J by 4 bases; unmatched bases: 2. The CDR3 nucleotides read TGTGCCAGCAGTTGGGACAGGGAATACGAGCAGTACTTC. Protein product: CASSWDREYEQYF.

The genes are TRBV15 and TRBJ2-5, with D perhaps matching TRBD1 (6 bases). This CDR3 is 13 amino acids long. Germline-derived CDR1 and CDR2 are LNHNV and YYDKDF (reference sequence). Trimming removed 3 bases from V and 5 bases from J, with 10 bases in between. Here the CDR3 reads CATSRGAVETQYF. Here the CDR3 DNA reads TGTGCCACCAGCAGGGGGGCAGTGGAGACCCAGTACTTC.

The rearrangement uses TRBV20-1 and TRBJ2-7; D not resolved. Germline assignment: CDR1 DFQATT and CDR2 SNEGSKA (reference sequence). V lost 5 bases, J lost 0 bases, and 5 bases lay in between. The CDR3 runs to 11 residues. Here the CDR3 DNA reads TGCAGTGCTCCACGCTCCTACGAGCAGTACTTC. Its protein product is CSAPRSYEQYF.

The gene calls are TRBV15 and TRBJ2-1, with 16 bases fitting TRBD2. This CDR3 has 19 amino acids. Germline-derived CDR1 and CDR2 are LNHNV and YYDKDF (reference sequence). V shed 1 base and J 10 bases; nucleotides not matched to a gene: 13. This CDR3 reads CATSRGGGLAGGVKHEQFF. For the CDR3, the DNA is TGTGCCACCAGCAGAGGAGGGGGACTAGCGGGAGGGGTAAAACACGAGCAGTTCTTC. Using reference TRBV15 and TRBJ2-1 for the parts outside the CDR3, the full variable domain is DAMVIQNPRYQVTQFGKPVTLSCSQTLNHNVMYWYQQKSSQAPKLLFHYYDKDFNNEADTPDNFQSRRPNTSFCFLDIRSPGLGDTAMYLCATSRGGGLAGGVKHEQFFGPGTRLTVL.

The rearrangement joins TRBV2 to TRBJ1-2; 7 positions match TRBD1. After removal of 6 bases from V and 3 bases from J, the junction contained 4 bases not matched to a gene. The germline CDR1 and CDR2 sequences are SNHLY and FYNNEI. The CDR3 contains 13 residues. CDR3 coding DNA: TGTGCCAGCAGAGGGGGGACAGACTATGGCTACACCTTC. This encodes CASRGGTDYGYTF. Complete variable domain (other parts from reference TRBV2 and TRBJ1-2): EPEVTQTPSHQVTQMGQEVILRCVPISNHLYFYWYRQILGQKVEFLVSFYNNEISEKSEIFDDQFSVERPDGSNFTLKIRSTKLEDSAMYFCASRGGTDYGYTFGSGTRLTVV.

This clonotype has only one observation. CDR3 loop: CASSTTATNEKLFF. Here the CDR3 DNA reads TGCGCCAGCAGCACGACAGCAACTAATGAAAAACTGTTTTTT. V and J are TRBV5-1 and TRBJ1-4; weak D call: TRBD1 (5 bases). Trimming left V 4 bases short and J 0 bases short, with 7 bases between. Per germline, CDR1 SGHRS and CDR2 YFSETQ. The CDR3 is 14 residues long. Together with reference TRBV5-1 and TRBJ1-4, the CDR3 gives the full variable domain: KAGVTQTPRYLIKTRGQQVTLSCSPISGHRSVSWYQQTPGQGLQFLFEYFSETQRNKGNFPGRFSGRQFSNSRSEMNVSTLELGDSALYLCASSTTATNEKLFFGSGTQLSVL.

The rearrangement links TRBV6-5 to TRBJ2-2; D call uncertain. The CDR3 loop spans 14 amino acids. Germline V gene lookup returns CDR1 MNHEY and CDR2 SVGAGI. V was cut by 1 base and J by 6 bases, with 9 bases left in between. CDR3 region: CASSYYGRSGELFF. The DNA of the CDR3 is TGTGCCAGCAGTTACTACGGTCGATCCGGGGAGCTGTTTTTT.

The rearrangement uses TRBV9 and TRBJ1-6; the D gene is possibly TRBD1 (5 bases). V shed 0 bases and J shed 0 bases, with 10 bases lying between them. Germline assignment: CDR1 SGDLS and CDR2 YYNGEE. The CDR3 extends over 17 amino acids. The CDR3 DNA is TGTGCCAGCAGCGTAGGGGGCGGCAGCTCCTATAATTCACCCCTCCACTTT. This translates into CASSVGGGSSYNSPLHF.